A selection of T cell receptor beta chains follows, all from one sample in a study of identical twins. Each CDR3 protein is one row after TCRdb ran MiXCR on the 5' RACE reads. Of about 730,000 distinct CDR3 sequences in the sample, approximately 21% were seen once. The sample was also linked to a second study, of T cells expressing NK-cell markers.

Material for sequencing was PBMCs. The receptors were sampled from a woman in her late teens or twenties in good health. Both conserved end residues are part of each CDR3. The order of the fields is D gene, J gene, V gene, clone size, CDR3 length, CDR3 DNA, CDR3 protein. D genes are given only for firm matches. Clone size, where shown, is once, few, many, or a class for clones that have expanded.

d_call: TRBD1
j_call: TRBJ1-1
v_call: TRBV6-5
clone_size: few
cdr3_length: 17
cdr3_nt: TGTGCCAGCAGTTACTCCCGGACAGGGATATTGGGCACTGAAGCTTTCTTT
cdr3_aa: CASSYSRTGILGTEAFF

d_call: NA
j_call: TRBJ1-2
v_call: TRBV24-1
clone_size: NA
cdr3_length: 15
cdr3_nt: TGTGCCACCAGCCCACAGGCACCCTCTGACTATGGCTACACCTTC
cdr3_aa: CATSPQAPSDYGYTF

d_call: TRBD2
j_call: TRBJ2-5
v_call: TRBV4-3
clone_size: NA
cdr3_length: 14
cdr3_nt: TGCGCCAGCAGCCCTAGCGGGAGGGAAGAGACCCAGTACTTC
cdr3_aa: CASSPSGREETQYF

d_call: TRBD2
j_call: TRBJ2-1
v_call: TRBV7-2
clone_size: many
cdr3_length: 17
cdr3_nt: TGTGCCAGCAGCGGGTGGGTTGGCGGGAGGGCCGGCAATGAGCAGTTCTTC
cdr3_aa: CASSGWVGGRAGNEQFF

d_call: NA
j_call: TRBJ1-5
v_call: TRBV20-1
clone_size: NA
cdr3_length: 14
cdr3_nt: TGCAGTGCTAGAGACGGGCGGGTGGGTCAGCCCCAGCATTTT
cdr3_aa: CSARDGRVGQPQHF

d_call: NA
j_call: TRBJ1-1
v_call: TRBV29-1
clone_size: NA
cdr3_length: 15
cdr3_nt: TGCAGCGTTGAATGTCGGGGGCGAAGGAACACTGAAGCTTTCTTT
cdr3_aa: CSVECRGRRNTEAFF

d_call: NA
j_call: TRBJ2-7
v_call: TRBV27
clone_size: NA
cdr3_length: 16
cdr3_nt: TGTGCCAGCAGCATACAAATTTGGACTGCCCGCGACGAGCAGTACTTC
cdr3_aa: CASSIQIWTARDEQYF

d_call: NA
j_call: TRBJ2-7
v_call: TRBV6-2/TRBV6-3
clone_size: few
cdr3_length: 15
cdr3_nt: TGTGCCAGCAGTTACTTGGGGGACTCGGGGCAGGAGCAGTACTTC
cdr3_aa: CASSYLGDSGQEQYF

d_call: TRBD2
j_call: TRBJ2-3
v_call: TRBV7-2
clone_size: NA
cdr3_length: 15
cdr3_nt: TGTGCCAGCAGCTTAGGCGGGAGGGAAGGGGATACGCAGTATTTT
cdr3_aa: CASSLGGREGDTQYF

d_call: TRBD1
j_call: TRBJ2-1
v_call: TRBV20-1
clone_size: few
cdr3_length: 14
cdr3_nt: TGCAGTGCCCCCGATCGACAGGGTCACAATGAGCAGTTCTTC
cdr3_aa: CSAPDRQGHNEQFF

d_call: NA
j_call: TRBJ1-2
v_call: TRBV6-5
clone_size: NA
cdr3_length: 14
cdr3_nt: TGTGCCAGCAGTTACTCGAAATTTAACTATGGCTACACCTTC
cdr3_aa: CASSYSKFNYGYTF

d_call: TRBD2
j_call: TRBJ2-5
v_call: TRBV6-2/TRBV6-3
clone_size: few
cdr3_length: 16
cdr3_nt: TGTGCCAGCAGCCTCCGGACTAGCGGGAGTGCGGAGACCCAGTACTTC
cdr3_aa: CASSLRTSGSAETQYF

d_call: NA
j_call: TRBJ2-7
v_call: TRBV7-9
clone_size: NA
cdr3_length: 13
cdr3_nt: TGTGCCAGCAGCTTAGCTGGGTACGACGAGCAGTACTTC
cdr3_aa: CASSLAGYDEQYF

d_call: TRBD2
j_call: TRBJ2-5
v_call: TRBV12-3/TRBV12-4
clone_size: few
cdr3_length: 14
cdr3_nt: TGTGCCAGCACCCATACTAGCGCCCAAGAGACCCAGTACTTC
cdr3_aa: CASTHTSAQETQYF

d_call: NA
j_call: TRBJ1-1
v_call: TRBV12-3/TRBV12-4
clone_size: many
cdr3_length: 14
cdr3_nt: TGTGCCAGCAGACCGCGTTCGGGCTACACTGAAGCTTTCTTT
cdr3_aa: CASRPRSGYTEAFF

d_call: NA
j_call: TRBJ2-1
v_call: TRBV12-3/TRBV12-4
clone_size: few
cdr3_length: 16
cdr3_nt: TGTGCCAGCAGGGCCAGGTACGCCCCAGGGCACAATGAGCAGTTCTTC
cdr3_aa: CASRARYAPGHNEQFF

d_call: TRBD1
j_call: TRBJ2-4
v_call: TRBV7-9
clone_size: NA
cdr3_length: 17
cdr3_nt: TGTGCCAGCAGACCCCGGACGGGACAGATAGCCAAAAACATTCAGTACTTC
cdr3_aa: CASRPRTGQIAKNIQYF

d_call: NA
j_call: TRBJ2-7
v_call: TRBV24-1
clone_size: NA
cdr3_length: 13
cdr3_nt: TGTGCCGCTCCCCCGGGGGAGGAATACGAGCAGTACTTC
cdr3_aa: CAAPPGEEYEQYF

d_call: NA
j_call: TRBJ2-7
v_call: TRBV7-6
clone_size: few
cdr3_length: 13
cdr3_nt: TGTGCCAGCAGCTCGGGAATAGCCTACGAGCAGTACTTC
cdr3_aa: CASSSGIAYEQYF

d_call: NA
j_call: TRBJ2-7
v_call: TRBV6-1
clone_size: few
cdr3_length: 15
cdr3_nt: TGTGCCAGCAGTCGATCCCACACCAACTCCTACGAGCAGTACTTC
cdr3_aa: CASSRSHTNSYEQYF

d_call: NA
j_call: TRBJ1-5
v_call: TRBV5-8
clone_size: NA
cdr3_length: 15
cdr3_nt: TGTGCCAGCAACCAACAGGGATTAAGGATTCAGCCCCAGCATTTT
cdr3_aa: CASNQQGLRIQPQHF

d_call: TRBD2
j_call: TRBJ2-2
v_call: TRBV9
clone_size: NA
cdr3_length: 18
cdr3_nt: TGTGCCAGCAGCGCCCGGACTAGCGGGGGGACGAACACCGGGGAGCTGTTTTTT
cdr3_aa: CASSARTSGGTNTGELFF